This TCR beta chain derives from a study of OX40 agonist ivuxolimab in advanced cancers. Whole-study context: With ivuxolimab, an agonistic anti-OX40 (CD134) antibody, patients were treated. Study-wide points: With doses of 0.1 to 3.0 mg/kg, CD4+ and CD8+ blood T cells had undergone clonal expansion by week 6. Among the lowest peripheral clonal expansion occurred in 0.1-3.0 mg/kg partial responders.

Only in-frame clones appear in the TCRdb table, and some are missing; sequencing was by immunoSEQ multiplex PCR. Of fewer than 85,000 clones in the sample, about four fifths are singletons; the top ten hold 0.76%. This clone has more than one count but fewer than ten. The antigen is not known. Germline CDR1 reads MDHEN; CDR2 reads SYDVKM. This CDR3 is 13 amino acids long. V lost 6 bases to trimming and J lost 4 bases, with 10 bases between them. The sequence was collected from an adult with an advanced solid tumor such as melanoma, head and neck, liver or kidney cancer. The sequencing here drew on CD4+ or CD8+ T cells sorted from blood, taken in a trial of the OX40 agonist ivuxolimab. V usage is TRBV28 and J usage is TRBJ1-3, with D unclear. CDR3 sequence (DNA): TGTGCCAGCAGCTACTCGGGGGGAAACACCATATATTTT. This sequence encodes CASSYSGGNTIYF.